A single sample is the source of the 26 T cell receptor beta chains below, sequenced in a study of Tregs in tolerant kidney transplant recipients. Profiled with immunoSEQ multiplex PCR; TCRdb holds only in-frame clones, not every one. The sample includes 70,000 to 95,000 clones, under 95% of them seen just once. The sequencing here drew on Tregs from blood, taken before the transplant. The receptors derive from a human donor who received a combined kidney and bone marrow transplant.

V usage is TRBV6-4 and J usage is TRBJ2-1; 8 bases are shared with TRBD2. V shed 7 bases, J shed 8 bases, and the junction held 13 bases outside the gene matches. The CDR3 length is 15 residues. Germline CDR1 is MRHNA and CDR2 is SNTAGT. CDR3 protein: CASKDGEREIDEQFF. CDR3 DNA: TGTGCCAGCAAAGATGGGGAGCGGGAGATTGATGAGCAGTTCTTC.

The chain is built from TRBV6-5 and TRBJ2-4; 7 nucleotides align to TRBD1. Germline-derived CDR1 and CDR2 are MNHEY and SVGAGI. V lost 5 bases and J lost 9; bases outside the gene matches: 7. CDR3 size: 13 residues. In DNA, the CDR3 is TGTGCCAGCAGTATACGACAGGGCGGCATTCAGTACTTC. This encodes CASSIRQGGIQYF.

This sequence joins TRBV29-1 and TRBJ1-2; D unclear. Trimming cost V 5 bases and J 5 bases, with 9 bases left between them. The CDR3 runs to 11 residues. Germline V gives CDR1 SQVTM, CDR2 ANQGSEA. The DNA of the CDR3 is TGCAGCGTTAAAGTTTTTTATGGCTACACCTTC. Translating gives CSVKVFYGYTF. Full variable domain (rest looked up from reference TRBV29-1 and TRBJ1-2): SAVISQKPSRDICQRGTSLTIQCQVDSQVTMMFWYRQQPGQSLTLIATANQGSEATYESGFVIDKFPISRPNLTFSTLTVSNMSPEDSSIYLCSVKVFYGYTFGSGTRLTVV.

The rearrangement joins TRBV7-2 to TRBJ2-1, with D possibly matching TRBD2 (7 bases). V lost 1 base, J lost 2 bases, and 12 bases lay in between. Germline CDR1 SGHTA, CDR2 FQGNSA. There are 16 residues in the CDR3. CDR3 DNA sequence: TGTGCCAGCAGCTTAGGAGGGGGGGCGGCCTACAATGAGCAGTTCTTC. Encoded protein: CASSLGGGAAYNEQFF.

Turning to this clone: An end of the junction does not agree with germline; a read error may underlie this. The chain couples TRBV6-5 to TRBJ1-1; weak D call: TRBD1 (6 bases). The CDR3 length is 14 residues. Germline V gene lookup returns CDR1 MNHEY and CDR2 SVGAGI. Here the CDR3 reads CASSYSRQARKLLF. The DNA of the CDR3 is TGTGCCAGCAGTTACTCAAGACAGGCACGGAAGCTTTTGTTT.

J is TRBJ2-7 and V is TRBV29-1, with 8 bases that match TRBD1. Germline CDR1 is SQVTM and CDR2 is ANQGSEA. J was trimmed by 5 bases and V by 5 bases; bases with no gene match: 8. The CDR3 length is 13 residues. Here the CDR3 reads CSVTRQGIDEQYF. CDR3 DNA: TGCAGCGTTACGAGACAGGGGATCGACGAGCAGTACTTC.

The CDR3 DNA reads as TGTGCCATCAGTGAGTCGACAGTTAACTATGGCTACACCTTC. It encodes CAISESTVNYGYTF. The rearrangement uses TRBV10-3 and TRBJ1-2; D is perhaps TRBD1 (5 bases). This CDR3 comprises 14 residues. The germline gives CDR1 ENHRY, CDR2 SYGVKD. V was clipped by 0 bases and J by 1 base, with 6 bases between them.

The chain carries TRBV5-6 and TRBJ2-7; 8 bases map to TRBD2. Germline lookup yields CDR1 SGHDT and CDR2 YYEEEE. This CDR3 has 16 amino acids. V lost 2 bases to trimming and J lost 4 bases; unmatched junction nucleotides: 11. CDR3 sequence: CASSFPQSGLGYEQYF. CDR3 DNA: TGTGCCAGCAGCTTTCCCCAATCGGGACTAGGGTACGAGCAGTACTTC.

The rearrangement links TRBV19 to TRBJ2-6; D call uncertain. The CDR3 contains 14 residues. Trimming cost V 10 bases and J 1 base, with 11 bases left between them. Germline lookup yields CDR1 LNHDA and CDR2 SQIVND (reference sequence). The CDR3 reads CATKVVSGANVLTF. The CDR3 nucleotides read TGTGCCACCAAGGTGGTTTCTGGGGCCAACGTCCTGACTTTC.

This chain connects TRBV7-2 to TRBJ2-7, with D perhaps TRBD2 (6 bases). The CDR3 has 15 amino acids. Trimming removed 0 bases from V and 3 bases from J, with 12 bases in between. Germline values: CDR1 SGHTA, CDR2 FQGNSA. CDR3 nucleotides: TGTGCCAGCAGCTTAGCGGGAGGAGCCCACTACGAGCAGTACTTC. It is translated as CASSLAGGAHYEQYF.

The genes are TRBV7-2 and TRBJ2-1; D tentatively reads TRBD1 or TRBD2 (5 bases each). The CDR3 runs 15 residues. Trimming cost V 7 bases and J 5 bases, with 18 bases left between them. From germline, CDR1 is SGHTA and CDR2 FQGNSA. The CDR3 bases are TGTGCCAGCAACCCGTTCGGGGCCGCGAACAATGAGCAGTTCTTC. Translation: CASNPFGAANNEQFF.

The chain recombines TRBV19 with TRBJ2-7, with TRBD2 matching over 11 bases. Germline loops: CDR1 LNHDA, CDR2 SQIVND (reference sequence). The CDR3 sequence is 13 residues long. With V trimmed by 8 bases and J by 5 bases, 5 bases remained unmatched. CDR3 amino acids: CASSSGRFDEQYF. The CDR3 DNA reads as TGTGCCAGTTCTAGCGGGAGGTTTGACGAGCAGTACTTC.

The rearrangement links TRBV7-2 to TRBJ1-5, with 7 bases identical to TRBD1. Germline assignment: CDR1 SGHTA and CDR2 FQGNSA. V lost 1 base and J lost 5; bases outside the gene matches: 5. The CDR3 has 15 amino acids. The CDR3 spells CASSLDRGGHQPQHF. CDR3 nucleotide sequence: TGTGCCAGCAGCTTAGACAGGGGCGGTCATCAGCCCCAGCATTTT.

The chain has TRBV5-1 and TRBJ2-1; D perhaps matches TRBD2 (5 bases). This CDR3 has 14 residues. CDR1 and CDR2 (germline): SGHRS, YFSETQ. Trimming left V 0 bases short and J 5 bases short, with 9 bases between. For the CDR3, the DNA is TGCGCCAGCAGCTTGGGAGGGCAAGACAATGAGCAGTTCTTC. This gives the protein CASSLGGQDNEQFF. The whole variable domain, remainder taken from reference TRBV5-1 and TRBJ2-1, is KAGVTQTPRYLIKTRGQQVTLSCSPISGHRSVSWYQQTPGQGLQFLFEYFSETQRNKGNFPGRFSGRQFSNSRSEMNVSTLELGDSALYLCASSLGGQDNEQFFGPGTRLTVL.

The chain joins TRBV19 to TRBJ2-5, with D tentatively TRBD2 (6 bases). CDR1 and CDR2 from the germline V gene are LNHDA and SQIVND (reference sequence). The V gene lost 6 bases and the J gene lost 5 bases, with 19 bases spanning the gap. The CDR3 extends over 15 amino acids. CDR3 sequence (DNA): TGTGCCAGTAGGGGACCGCGGGGCTTCAACGAGACCCAGTACTTC. Translating it yields CASRGPRGFNETQYF. Variable domain in full (rest from reference TRBV19 and TRBJ2-5): DGGITQSPKYLFRKEGQNVTLSCEQNLNHDAMYWYRQDPGQGLRLIYYSQIVNDFQKGDIAEGYSVSREKKESFPLTVTSAQKNPTAFYLCASRGPRGFNETQYFGPGTRLLVL.

The genes are TRBV7-9 and TRBJ2-4; the D call may be TRBD1 or TRBD2 (5 bases each). Germline-derived CDR1 and CDR2 are SEHNR and FQNEAQ (reference sequence). CDR3 length: 12 amino acids. V lost 7 bases and J lost 14, with 18 bases in between. CDR3 nucleotide sequence: TGTGCCAGCACCACCCTAGGGGACGGAGAGTACTTC. Translated: CASTTLGDGEYF.

The rearrangement uses TRBV5-6 and TRBJ2-5, with TRBD2 matching over 11 bases. V dropped 6 bases and J dropped 1; count of bases not matched to a gene: 14. Germline V CDR1 and CDR2: SGHDT, YYEEEE. This CDR3 has 18 residues. CDR3 DNA: TGTGCCAGCACAACGTATGGGGGACTAGCGGATACCCAAGAGACCCAGTACTTC. Translating it yields CASTTYGGLADTQETQYF.

This clone appeared once. This chain links TRBV5-1 with TRBJ2-3; 7 nucleotides agree with TRBD2. Unmatched junction bases numbered 4, after V lost 3 bases and J lost 0 bases. Germline CDR1 reads SGHRS; CDR2 reads YFSETQ. CDR3 size: 15 residues. The DNA of the CDR3 is TGCGCCAGCAGCTCTACTAGCGAAAGCACAGATACGCAGTATTTT. Residues: CASSSTSESTDTQYF. Supplemented by reference TRBV5-1 and TRBJ2-3, the full variable domain reads KAGVTQTPRYLIKTRGQQVTLSCSPISGHRSVSWYQQTPGQGLQFLFEYFSETQRNKGNFPGRFSGRQFSNSRSEMNVSTLELGDSALYLCASSSTSESTDTQYFGPGTRLTVL.

This clone came up a few times. The rearrangement uses TRBV28 and TRBJ2-2; perhaps D is TRBD1 or TRBD2 (5 bases each). V was pared by 7 bases and J by 0 bases, with 9 bases between. The CDR3 has 14 amino acids. Germline V gene sequence: CDR1 MDHEN, CDR2 SYDVKM. The CDR3 DNA sequence: TGTGCCAGCAAAGGGACGGCGAACACCGGGGAGCTGTTTTTT. Amino acid sequence: CASKGTANTGELFF.

In the case of this clone: The identical CDR3 is also encoded by other nucleotide sequences in the sample. The gene calls are TRBV2 and TRBJ1-4; 10 bases line up with TRBD1. Looked up from germline, CDR1 is SNHLY and CDR2 is FYNNEI. V trimming: 5 bases; J trimming: 5 bases; junction bases outside the gene matches: 5. This CDR3 is built from 15 residues. CDR3 protein: CASSRPGQGNEKLFF. As DNA, the CDR3 is TGTGCCAGCAGTCGGCCGGGACAGGGGAATGAAAAACTGTTTTTT.

Only a few counts were recorded for this clone. CDR3 sequence (DNA): TGTGCCAGCAGTTACTCGGGGCAAAGGGAGCAGTACTTC. Amino acids: CASSYSGQREQYF. The J gene is TRBJ2-7, the V gene TRBV6-6; TRBD1 is a possible D gene (5 bases). This CDR3 spans 13 amino acids. V lost 0 bases to trimming and J lost 7 bases, with 10 bases between them. Germline V gives CDR1 MNHNY, CDR2 SVGAGI (reference sequence).

V usage is TRBV6-5 and J usage is TRBJ2-7; perhaps TRBD1 as D (5 bases). The CDR3 sequence is 16 residues long. Trimming pared 0 bases from V and 4 bases from J, leaving 16 bases between. Germline CDR1 MNHEY, CDR2 SVGAGI. CDR3 DNA sequence: TGTGCCAGCAGTTACTCAGGGGTCGCGTTGGGGTACGAGCAGTACTTC. This encodes CASSYSGVALGYEQYF.

There are a few counts of this clone. The chain couples TRBV4-1 to TRBJ1-4; D is ambiguous. V lost 4 bases to trimming and J lost 8 bases, with 14 bases between them. The CDR3 totals 14 residues. Germline V gives CDR1 MGHRA, CDR2 YSYEKL. In nucleotides, the CDR3 is TGCGCCAGCAGCCCGCCCGGGTATTTGGAAAAACTGTTTTTT. Protein: CASSPPGYLEKLFF.

The chain links TRBV7-3 to TRBJ2-3; possibly TRBD2 for D (6 bases). The CDR3 has 16 amino acids. Between the trimmed V and J ends, which lost 5 bases and 1 base, there was a span of 16 bases. CDR1 SGHTA and CDR2 FQGTGA come from the germline V gene. The DNA of the CDR3 is TGTGCCAGCAGCCTGATAGGCGGGGACCGCACAGATACGCAGTATTTT. Translating gives CASSLIGGDRTDTQYF.

The chain carries TRBV27 and TRBJ2-3; 10 nucleotides line up with TRBD2. Trimming at V came to 3 bases and at J to 7 bases, leaving 16 bases not matched to a gene. CDR3 size: 18 residues. CDR1 is MNHEY and CDR2 is SMNVEV in the germline V gene (reference sequence). Written as DNA, the CDR3 is TGTGCCAGCAGTTTTGGCGGAACACAGCGGGGGGGGTGGAATACGCAGTATTTT. Protein sequence: CASSFGGTQRGGWNTQYF.

The chain uses TRBV18 and TRBJ2-7; possible D gene TRBD2, 6 bases. CDR3 length equals 17 residues. Germline V gene data show CDR1 as KGHSH and CDR2 as LQKENI. V was trimmed by 6 bases and J by 3 bases, leaving 24 bases between them. The CDR3 region is CASSLTNTGTAYYEQYF. CDR3 nucleotides: TGTGCCAGCTCCCTAACAAACACCGGGACTGCCTACTACGAGCAGTACTTC. The full variable domain, with the rest looked up from reference TRBV18 and TRBJ2-7, is NAGVMQNPRHLVRRRGQEARLRCSPMKGHSHVYWYRQLPEEGLKFMVYLQKENIIDESGMPKERFSAEFPKEGPSILRIQQVVRGDSAAYFCASSLTNTGTAYYEQYFGPGTRLTVT.